Each of the 23 T cell receptor beta chains below was sequenced from the same sample in a study of blood T cell repertoires in COVID-19. Profiling relied on immunoSEQ multiplex PCR, and the TCRdb table lists in-frame clones only, not all of them. The sample contains fewer than 30,000 clones, around nine tenths of which appear only once. Sequencing was performed on peripheral blood. All receptors derive from a human donor with active COVID-19. The donor label of this sample is uncertain.

The gene calls are TRBV3-1 (or the pseudogene TRBV3-2) and TRBJ2-3, with D unclear. CDR1 is LGHDT and CDR2 is YNNKEL in the germline V gene (reference sequence). CDR3 size: 16 residues. Trimming removed 0 bases at V and 0 bases at J, with 10 bases between. The CDR3 sequence: CASSQDLPTSTDTQYF. The CDR3 DNA sequence: TGTGCCAGCAGCCAAGATTTGCCTACTAGCACAGATACGCAGTATTTT.

This chain links TRBV6-5 with TRBJ1-2; a weak D match, TRBD1 (6 bases). Trimming left V 0 bases short and J 4 bases short, with 12 bases between. The CDR3 extends over 15 amino acids. Per the germline V gene, CDR1 is MNHEY and CDR2 is SVGAGI. CDR3 sequence (DNA): TGTGCCAGCAGTTACTCGTCAGGGGCCCTCTATGGCTACACCTTC. It is translated as CASSYSSGALYGYTF.

The V gene is TRBV7-9, the J gene TRBJ2-6; D is possibly TRBD1 (6 bases). CDR3 size: 16 residues. The V end lost 5 bases, the J end lost 1 base, and 12 bases lay between the germline ends. Germline V gene sequence: CDR1 SEHNR, CDR2 FQNEAQ (reference sequence). CDR3 sequence reads: CASSPFQGSGANVLTF. Written as DNA, the CDR3 is TGTGCCAGCAGCCCTTTCCAGGGGTCTGGGGCCAACGTCCTGACTTTC.

The chain is built from TRBV12-5 and TRBJ1-5, with TRBD1 matching over 7 bases. Germline loops: CDR1 LGHNT, CDR2 FRNRAP. Unmatched junction bases numbered 6, after V lost 5 bases and J lost 5 bases. The CDR3 runs to 14 residues. CDR3 sequence: CASGRTGVDQPQHF. Written as DNA, the CDR3 is TGTGCTAGTGGTCGCACAGGGGTGGATCAGCCCCAGCATTTT.

This chain connects TRBV20-1 to TRBJ2-3; D gene ambiguous. Trimming cost V 6 bases and J 8 bases, with 9 bases left between them. The CDR3 is made up of 10 amino acids. Germline assignment: CDR1 DFQATT and CDR2 SNEGSKA (reference sequence). The CDR3 protein is CSARVGTQYF. The CDR3 DNA is TGCAGTGCCCGGGTCGGTACGCAGTATTTT.

This clone appeared once. The chain recombines TRBV10-3 with TRBJ2-5, with 8 bases fitting TRBD1. V trimming: 4 bases; J trimming: 1 base; junction bases outside the gene matches: 5. The CDR3 sequence is 15 residues long. CDR1 and CDR2 (germline): ENHRY, SYGVKD. The CDR3 coding sequence is TGTGCCATCAGTGGGACAGGGACCCGCCAAGAGACCCAGTACTTC. Its protein is CAISGTGTRQETQYF.

This chain links TRBV7-2 with TRBJ1-2; 12 nucleotides line up with TRBD1. From germline, CDR1 is SGHTA and CDR2 FQGNSA. The CDR3 length is 16 residues. Trimming cost V 0 bases and J 8 bases; bases outside gene matches: 7. This CDR3 is CASSLAPGQGAEGYTF. CDR3 nucleotides: TGTGCCAGCAGCTTAGCCCCGGGACAGGGGGCGGAGGGCTACACCTTC.

The chain carries TRBV9 and TRBJ1-5, with D hard to call. Germline assignment: CDR1 SGDLS and CDR2 YYNGEE. The CDR3 has 16 amino acids. V was cut by 0 bases and J by 0 bases, with 10 bases left in between. The CDR3 DNA reads TGTGCCAGCAGCGTAGGGCATTCACCTAGCAATCAGCCCCAGCATTTT. Its protein is CASSVGHSPSNQPQHF.

The V call is TRBV18, the J call TRBJ1-2; D is undetermined. Between the trimmed V and J ends, which lost 4 bases and 0 bases, there was a span of 15 bases. Looked up from germline, CDR1 is KGHSH and CDR2 is LQKENI. This CDR3 region has 16 residues. CDR3 residues: CASSRTETGTNYGYTF. CDR3 nucleotides: TGTGCCAGCTCACGTACAGAGACCGGCACTAACTATGGCTACACCTTC.

This sequence joins TRBV10-3 and TRBJ1-1; D is perhaps TRBD1 (6 bases). The CDR3 extends over 17 amino acids. The V end was cut by 10 bases, the J end by 0 bases, with 24 bases between. Germline CDR1 is ENHRY and CDR2 is SYGVKD. The CDR3 is CATSLPTGNLMNTEAFF. In nucleotides, the CDR3 is TGTGCCACTAGTCTCCCAACAGGGAACCTAATGAACACTGAAGCTTTCTTT.

The chain recombines TRBV6-4 with TRBJ2-3, with 8 positions matching TRBD2. J lost 0 bases, V lost 3 bases, and 14 bases had no gene match. The CDR3 is 19 residues long. Per the germline V gene, CDR1 is MRHNA and CDR2 is SNTAGT. CDR3 sequence: CASSEYPPGGDLSTDTQYF. The CDR3 nucleotides read TGTGCCAGCAGTGAATATCCCCCGGGGGGGGACCTTAGCACAGATACGCAGTATTTT.

V and J are TRBV12-3 or TRBV12-4 and TRBJ1-1; D gene uncertain. The CDR3 runs 13 residues. Trimming stripped 2 bases from V and 3 bases from J, with 7 bases between. The DNA of the CDR3 is TGTGCCAGCAGTTTACGGGAATACACTGAAGCTTTCTTT. It encodes CASSLREYTEAFF.

The chain couples TRBV4-1 to TRBJ1-2; 12 bases are a match to TRBD1. CDR3 length: 16 residues. The germline V gene encodes CDR1 MGHRA and CDR2 YSYEKL. V was clipped by 6 bases and J by 1 base; unmatched bases: 6. CDR3 bases: TGCGCCAGCAGGGGGACAGGGGGCCCCCTTAACTATGGCTACACCTTC. This sequence encodes CASRGTGGPLNYGYTF.

This clone was recorded once. The CDR3 DNA reads as TGTGCCAGCATAAAAGGCAGGGGATTTATTGACACTGAAGCTTTCTTT. This sequence encodes CASIKGRGFIDTEAFF. The chain has TRBV6-6 and TRBJ1-1; TRBD1 is a possible D gene (6 bases). CDR3 size: 16 residues. Per germline, CDR1 MNHNY and CDR2 SVGAGI (reference sequence). V dropped 7 bases and J dropped 3 bases, with 21 bases sitting between them.

This chain joins TRBV11-3 and TRBJ2-1; 8 positions match TRBD2. The V and J ends lost 4 bases and 9 bases, in that order; junction bases with no gene match: 11. Per the germline V gene, CDR1 is SGHNT and CDR2 is YENEEA. This CDR3 is built from 15 residues. The CDR3: CASSSTYRGGREQFF. CDR3 DNA: TGTGCCAGCAGCTCTACTTATCGGGGGGGCCGTGAGCAGTTCTTC. Variable domain in full (rest from reference TRBV11-3 and TRBJ2-1): EAGVVQSPRYKIIEKKQPVAFWCNPISGHNTLYWYLQNLGQGPELLIRYENEEAVDDSQLPKDRFSAERLKGVDSTLKIQPAELGDSAVYLCASSSTYRGGREQFFGPGTRLTVL.

The chain links TRBV9 to TRBJ1-2; TRBD1 is a possible D gene (5 bases). Germline-derived CDR1 and CDR2 are SGDLS and YYNGEE. Trimming took 1 base from V and 2 from J, leaving 15 bases between them. The length of the CDR3 is 16 residues. CDR3: CASSVFYGGINYGYTF. The CDR3 DNA reads as TGTGCCAGCAGCGTATTCTACGGGGGAATAAACTATGGCTACACCTTC.

The J gene is TRBJ2-2, the V gene TRBV25-1, with 8 bases matching TRBD1. The V and J ends lost 4 bases and 1 base, in that order; junction bases with no gene match: 5. CDR1 MGHDK and CDR2 SYGVNS come from the germline V gene. The CDR3 runs to 16 residues. CDR3 protein: CASSVLGTGNTGELFF. The DNA for the CDR3 is TGTGCCAGCAGTGTCCTCGGGACAGGGAACACCGGGGAGCTGTTTTTT.

The CDR3 bases are TGTGCCAGCAGTGTTTCGGACAGGGCACGCGGCGAGCAGTACTTC. It specifies CASSVSDRARGEQYF. The V call is TRBV2, the J call TRBJ2-7; TRBD1 matches at 8 bases. This CDR3 comprises 15 residues. Germline V gene sequence: CDR1 SNHLY, CDR2 FYNNEI. V lost 4 bases, J lost 6 bases, and 11 bases stayed unmatched.

The CDR3 loop reads CASSVVGGRIGEQFF. CDR3 sequence (DNA): TGTGCCAGCAGCGTAGTCGGGGGGCGCATTGGCGAGCAGTTCTTC. The chain couples TRBV9 to TRBJ2-1, with D possibly TRBD2 on 7 matching bases. The CDR3 consists of 15 residues. The V end lost 0 bases, the J end lost 10 bases, and 17 bases lay between the germline ends. CDR1 is SGDLS, CDR2 YYNGEE, per germline.

The genes are TRBV2 and TRBJ2-5, with TRBD2 matching 9 bases. Germline assignment: CDR1 SNHLY and CDR2 FYNNEI. The CDR3 is made up of 15 amino acids. V shed 6 bases, J shed 3 bases, and the junction held 8 bases outside the gene matches. The CDR3 region is CASRRTSVEKETQYF. The CDR3 DNA reads TGTGCCAGCAGGAGGACTAGCGTAGAGAAAGAGACCCAGTACTTC. The full variable domain, completed using reference TRBV2 and TRBJ2-5, is EPEVTQTPSHQVTQMGQEVILRCVPISNHLYFYWYRQILGQKVEFLVSFYNNEISEKSEIFDDQFSVERPDGSNFTLKIRSTKLEDSAMYFCASRRTSVEKETQYFGPGTRLLVL.

The genes are TRBV7-2 and TRBJ2-7; TRBD2 might be the D (6 bases). Trimming took 4 bases from V and 0 from J, leaving 10 bases between them. The CDR3 totals 14 residues. Germline lookup yields CDR1 SGHTA and CDR2 FQGNSA. Here the CDR3 DNA reads TGTGCCAGCAGCTCCGGGGGTTTCTCCTACGAGCAGTACTTC. Translating gives CASSSGGFSYEQYF.

In DNA, the CDR3 is TGTGCCAGCAGCTTAGTGGAGGGTCTCGAGCAGTACTTC. Its protein product is CASSLVEGLEQYF. The chain joins TRBV7-2 to TRBJ2-7; tentative D call: TRBD2 (6 bases). The CDR3 has 13 residues. V was clipped by 1 base and J by 6 bases, with 10 bases between them. Looked up from germline, CDR1 is SGHTA and CDR2 is FQGNSA.

V and J are TRBV6-2 or TRBV6-3 and TRBJ2-3, with TRBD2 matching 11 bases. The ends lost 5 bases at V and 3 bases at J; junction bases unmatched: 4. The CDR3 is made up of 15 amino acids. Per the germline V gene, CDR1 is MNHEY and CDR2 is SVGEGT. The CDR3 spells CASSRLAGFTDTQYF. CDR3 bases: TGTGCCAGCAGTCGACTAGCGGGATTTACAGATACGCAGTATTTT.